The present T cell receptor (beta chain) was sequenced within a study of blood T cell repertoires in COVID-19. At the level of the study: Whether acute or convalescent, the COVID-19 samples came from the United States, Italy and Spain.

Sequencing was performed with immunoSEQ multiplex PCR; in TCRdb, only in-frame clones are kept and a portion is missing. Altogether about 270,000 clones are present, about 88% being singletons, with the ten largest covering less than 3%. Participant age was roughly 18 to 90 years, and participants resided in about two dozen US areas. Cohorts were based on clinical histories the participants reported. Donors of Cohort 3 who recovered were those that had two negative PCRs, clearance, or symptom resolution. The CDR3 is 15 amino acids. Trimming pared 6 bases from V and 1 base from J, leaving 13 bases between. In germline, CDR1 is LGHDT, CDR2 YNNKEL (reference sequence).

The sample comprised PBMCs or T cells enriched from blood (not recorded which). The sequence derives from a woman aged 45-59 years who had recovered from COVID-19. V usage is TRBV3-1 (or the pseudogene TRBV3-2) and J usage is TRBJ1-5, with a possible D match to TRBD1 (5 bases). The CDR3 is CASSSGLRSNQPQHF. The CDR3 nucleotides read TGTGCCAGCAGTTCAGGGTTGAGGAGCAATCAGCCCCAGCATTTT.